Sequencing of this T cell receptor (beta chain) was carried out in a study of regulatory T cells in long-lasting Graves disease. This clonotype was detected many times. CDR1 is MDHEN, CDR2 SYDVKM, per germline. V lost 5 bases and J lost 0, with 10 bases in between. The CDR3 is 14 residues long. The time point was: persistent/refractory GD, antithyroid drugs over 5 years with positive TRAb. PBMC-derived RNA was used for the TCR library. Each of the patients was recruited from an endocrinology department situated in Xi'an, China. iRepertoire HTBI primers and Arm-PCR of CDR3 regions built TCR beta libraries. MiXCR was run by TCRdb on the multiplex PCR reads, yielding one entry per CDR3 protein. The sample includes about 660,000 distinct CDR3 sequences, roughly 30% of them seen just once.

The receptor's source is a female donor with Graves disease. This material consisted of peripheral blood mononuclear cells (PBMCs), taken when the disease was refractory, from a patient treated with antithyroid drugs. The chain has TRBV28 and TRBJ1-1; D gene uncertain. In DNA form, the CDR3 reads TGTGCCAGCAGTAAACTAGGGATGAACACTGAAGCTTTCTTT. Translating it yields CASSKLGMNTEAFF.